The rows below give T cell receptor beta chains drawn from one sample of a study of radiotherapy plus CTLA-4 blockade in lung cancer. TCRdb's table, derived via immunoSEQ multiplex PCR, lists solely in-frame clones and lacks some. The sample has 45,000 or so clones; over 75% are singletons. The specimen was peripheral blood, collected from a patient treated with radiotherapy plus ipilimumab. Receptors originate from a human donor with non-small cell lung cancer whose response to radiotherapy plus ipilimumab could not be evaluated. The conserved cysteine and the conserved F or W are not part of the CDR3 here. Some rows have no size entry. The others give once, few or many, or a class for an expanded clone.

V: TRBV29-1; J: TRBJ2-6; size: .; CDR3: SVGGGSGANVLT
V: TRBV5-6; J: TRBJ2-1; size: .; CDR3: ASSVQGRNEQF
V: TRBV10-3; J: TRBJ2-7; size: once; CDR3: AISGGREIHEQY
V: TRBV5-1; J: TRBJ2-1; size: .; CDR3: ASSPGTEGYNEQF
V: TRBV6-5; J: TRBJ1-1; size: .; CDR3: ASSYTEMTGPLAF
V: TRBV6-5; J: TRBJ1-2; size: few; CDR3: ASRRTGYFDGYT
V: TRBV28; J: TRBJ1-2; size: .; CDR3: ASSSNGQGYGYT
V: TRBV6-6; J: TRBJ1-1; size: once; CDR3: ASAKGQHAEAF
V: TRBV5-6; J: TRBJ1-2; size: .; CDR3: ASSQPDGADLIGYT
V: TRBV10-2; J: TRBJ1-6; size: once; CDR3: ASSVDRVPLH
V: TRBV6-1; J: TRBJ1-3; size: .; CDR3: ASSSPRAGNTIY
V: TRBV6-4; J: TRBJ1-5; size: once; CDR3: ASRDGQKDQPQH
V: TRBV28; J: TRBJ1-5; size: .; CDR3: ASSSSQPQH
V: TRBV6-1; J: .; size: .; CDR3: ASSEEGSGSGYEQY
V: TRBV11-2; J: TRBJ1-5; size: .; CDR3: ASSLTGLRQPQH
V: TRBV6-5; J: TRBJ1-1; size: .; CDR3: ASRLGTGGTEAF